The 17 T cell receptor beta chains listed next were all sequenced from one sample in a study of PD-L1 blockade in urothelial cancer. Specified time point: pretreatment peripheral blood. Assay used: immunoSEQ multiplex PCR; TCRdb lists only in-frame clones, some missing. Of 86,000 or so clones listed, about 83% were seen once; the top ten hold under 15%. The sequenced sample was PBMCs, obtained around atezolizumab (anti-PD-L1) treatment. These TCRs come from a man between 60 and 75 years old with urothelial cancer.

The CDR3, as DNA: TGCGCCACCTCAACGGACACTAACACTGAAGCTTTCTTT. The encoded protein is CATSTDTNTEAFF. The chain recombines TRBV10-1 with TRBJ1-1, with a possible D match to TRBD1 (5 bases). The germline V and J ends were trimmed by 10 bases and 2 bases, with 14 bases remaining between them. Germline V gives CDR1 WNHNN, CDR2 SYGVQD (reference sequence). The CDR3 has 13 residues.

The V gene is TRBV10-3, the J gene TRBJ1-5; D not resolved. V was pared by 8 bases and J by 3 bases, with 11 bases between. This CDR3 is built from 13 residues. Looked up from germline, CDR1 is ENHRY and CDR2 is SYGVKD. The DNA of the CDR3 is TGTGCCATCCGACCCGGAGACAATCAGCCCCAGCATTTT. Residues: CAIRPGDNQPQHF.

This clone came up once. The V and J genes are TRBV4-3 and TRBJ1-1; D ambiguous. The length of the CDR3 is 15 residues. Trimming cost V 0 bases and J 10 bases, with 18 bases left between them. Germline loops: CDR1 LGHNA, CDR2 YSLEER. The CDR3 is CASSQDMRPSGIAFF. CDR3 bases: TGCGCCAGCAGCCAAGACATGAGACCGTCCGGGATAGCTTTCTTT.

The chain is built from TRBV7-2 and TRBJ1-2; 8 bases are shared with TRBD1. J lost 9 bases, V lost 0 bases, and 12 bases had no gene match. The CDR3 spans 16 residues. Germline V gene lookup returns CDR1 SGHTA and CDR2 FQGNSA. CDR3 nucleotide sequence: TGTGCCAGCAGCTTAGCTACCTCAGGGGGCTATGCTAGCTACACCTTC. Translated, it gives CASSLATSGGYASYTF.

The chain uses TRBV20-1 and TRBJ2-1, with TRBD2 identical over 8 bases. CDR1 is DFQATT, CDR2 SNEGSKA, per germline (reference sequence). CDR3 length equals 11 residues. J lost 10 bases, V lost 3 bases, and 2 bases had no gene match. The CDR3 is CSASGRGEQFF. As DNA, the CDR3 is TGCAGTGCTAGCGGGAGGGGGGAGCAGTTCTTC.

This clone was counted a single time. V usage is TRBV18 and J usage is TRBJ2-5; unclear D gene. V was clipped by 3 bases and J by 3 bases, with 8 bases between them. The germline gives CDR1 KGHSH, CDR2 LQKENI. CDR3 size: 13 residues. CDR3 in DNA: TGTGCCAGCTCACCTCTCGTAGAAGAGACCCAGTACTTC. Translating gives CASSPLVEETQYF.

The rearrangement joins TRBV19 to TRBJ2-7, with D uncertain. Germline V gives CDR1 LNHDA, CDR2 SQIVND (reference sequence). With 1 base removed from V and 6 bases from J, the gap between germline ends came to 10 bases. The CDR3 has 13 amino acids. The CDR3 nucleotides read TGTGCCAGTAGTATAGGTAACAGTGGCGAGCAGTACTTC. Protein: CASSIGNSGEQYF.

The genes are TRBV7-2 and TRBJ1-1; the D gene is possibly TRBD1 (5 bases). This CDR3 contains 16 residues. Trimming shortened V by 5 bases and J by 4 bases, and 20 bases separated the two germline ends. The germline V gene has CDR1 SGHTA and CDR2 FQGNSA. The DNA of the CDR3 is TGTGCCAGCAGCGGTACATTATGGGGCGGAAGCACTGAAGCTTTCTTT. Its translation: CASSGTLWGGSTEAFF.

The V and J genes are TRBV2 and TRBJ2-3; TRBD1 matches 7 bases. J gave up 1 base and V 1 base, and 5 bases lay outside the gene matches. There are 16 residues in the CDR3. In germline, CDR1 is SNHLY, CDR2 FYNNEI. The CDR3 is CASSEEGAAGTDTQYF. The CDR3 nucleotides read TGTGCCAGCAGTGAAGAGGGGGCCGCGGGCACAGATACGCAGTATTTT.

The rearrangement joins TRBV6-1 to TRBJ1-1; D perhaps matches TRBD1 (5 bases). This CDR3 is 16 amino acids long. Trimming took off 4 bases at V and 5 bases at J, with 20 bases between the two ends. Germline V CDR1 and CDR2: MNHNS, SASEGT. DNA of the CDR3: TGTGCCAGCAGTGGTGAGATTGGGGGAGGCGGTACTGAAGCTTTCTTT. It specifies CASSGEIGGGGTEAFF.

The J gene is TRBJ2-5, the V gene TRBV7-3; 7 bases are a match to TRBD1. The germline V gene has CDR1 SGHTA and CDR2 FQGTGA. J lost 5 bases, V lost 5 bases, and 11 bases had no gene match. The CDR3 spans 15 residues. The CDR3 bases are TGTGCCAGCAGCCCAACCGGGACAGTCGAGGAGACCCAGTACTTC. It yields the protein CASSPTGTVEETQYF.

The rearrangement uses TRBV30 and TRBJ1-4; 7 nucleotides match TRBD1. V gave up 4 bases and J gave up 5 bases; unmatched junction bases: 4. The CDR3 extends over 13 amino acids. Germline V lookup: CDR1 GTSNPN, CDR2 SVGIG (reference sequence). CDR3 DNA sequence: TGTGCCTGGACGGGACAGTTAAATGAAAAACTGTTTTTT. Its translation: CAWTGQLNEKLFF. Full variable domain (remainder filled in from reference TRBV30 and TRBJ1-4): SQTIHQWPATLVQPVGSPLSLECTVEGTSNPNLYWYRQAAGRGLQLLFYSVGIGQISSEVPQNLSASRPQDRQFILSSKKLLLSDSGFYLCAWTGQLNEKLFFGSGTQLSVL.

The CDR3 DNA reads TGTGCCAGCAGTCCCTCGCTACTAGCGGGGGGAAGCTCCTACAATGAGCAGTTCTTC. The encoded protein is CASSPSLLAGGSSYNEQFF. The chain joins TRBV5-6 to TRBJ2-1, with 12 bases that match TRBD2. This CDR3 is built from 19 residues. J was trimmed by 0 bases and V by 5 bases; bases with no gene match: 12. CDR1 and CDR2 (germline): SGHDT, YYEEEE.

The rearrangement joins TRBV5-6 to TRBJ2-7; TRBD2 matches at 7 bases. Per the germline V gene, CDR1 is SGHDT and CDR2 is YYEEEE. The ends lost 4 bases at V and 2 bases at J; junction bases unmatched: 6. The CDR3 extends over 14 amino acids. The CDR3 loop reads CASSRNGLAYEQYF. CDR3 nucleotide sequence: TGTGCCAGCAGCCGCAATGGACTAGCCTACGAGCAGTACTTC.

This sequence joins TRBV7-8 and TRBJ2-7; 8 bases fit TRBD2. This CDR3 comprises 15 residues. Trimming cost V 4 bases and J 7 bases; bases outside gene matches: 12. Germline V gene data show CDR1 as SGHVS and CDR2 as FQNEAQ. CDR3 protein: CASSSTGTRMGEQYF. CDR3 nucleotides: TGTGCCAGCAGCTCGACCGGGACTAGGATGGGGGAGCAGTACTTC.

The V and J genes are TRBV11-2 and TRBJ2-7, with 8 bases matching TRBD1. This CDR3 contains 13 residues. Unmatched junction bases numbered 2, after V lost 5 bases and J lost 2 bases. The germline V gene encodes CDR1 SGHAT and CDR2 FQNNGV. The CDR3 here is CASSQGAAYEQYF. For the CDR3, the DNA is TGTGCCAGCAGCCAGGGGGCAGCCTACGAGCAGTACTTC.

The chain joins TRBV6-5 to TRBJ2-5, with a tentative D call TRBD1 (6 bases). The CDR3 has 13 amino acids. In germline, CDR1 is MNHEY, CDR2 SVGAGI. Trimming stripped 6 bases from V and 3 bases from J, with 11 bases between. The CDR3 region has the DNA TGTGCCAGCAGCCGGGACACCGAAGAGACCCAGTACTTC. Translation: CASSRDTEETQYF.